This TCR beta chain was profiled in a study of HIV-infected patients and healthy controls. About 480 ng RNA was reverse transcribed with alpha and beta constant-region primers. Separate chain-specific third strand synthesis with multiplexing indices produced the alpha and beta libraries. A single primer pair per chain amplified all rearrangements, with per-molecule barcodes. Via MiXCR, TCRdb re-called the 5' RACE reads, giving one row per CDR3 protein. The sample includes 5,500 to 7,500 distinct CDR3 sequences, around 9.3% of them seen just once. Study conclusions and caveats: Healthy controls carried many MAIT alpha-chain CDR3s, while HIV+ repertoires had few.

Judged by abundance, this clonotype is medium-sized (0.01 to 0.1%). Its antigen is currently unknown. Roughly three months, about 14 weeks, into antiretroviral therapy, follow-up blood was collected. No cell fractionation was done, so the repertoire covers all unsorted peripheral blood T cells. The source was blood, collected during antiretroviral therapy. This clonotype was sampled from an adult with HIV infection.

The CDR3 nucleotides are TGCGCCAGCAGAGCCGGGACTAGAGCAGATACGCAGTATTTT. Its protein product is CASRAGTRADTQYF. This sequence joins TRBV5-1 and TRBJ2-3; 8 nucleotides agree with TRBD2. The V gene's germline CDR1 is SGHRS and CDR2 YFSETQ. J lost 4 bases, V lost 5 bases, and 6 bases had no gene match. The CDR3 consists of 14 residues.